This TCR beta chain was documented in a study of T cell repertoires in cytomegalovirus infection (dated by TCRdb to about 2019). About the study as a whole: The HLA type of each donor mattered for the analysis, because public TCR beta signatures pointed to carriage of CMV infection along with the matching HLA type.

Broad study findings and their caveats: The ex vivo response was dominated by HLA-C-restricted CMV-specific TCR beta clonotypes, which also provided the single most frequent clonotype in two of eight donors. Cumulative frequency of public TCR beta family members discriminated carriers of CMV infection plus the relevant HLA type in this cohort and an independent approximately 370-donor cohort.

Concerning this clonotype: Its antigen is unknown. Base qualities are not at hand, and no much larger clone is one base apart.

Inclusive of the bounding cysteine and phenylalanine, the CDR3 is 13 residues long. Left in the record is the CDR3 DNA by itself, 39 bases read in frame from the first base. The germline V gene provides CDR1 SGHAT and CDR2 FQNNGV. V loses 1 base of germline sequence and J loses 6 bases, and the interval between the two ends is 9 bases. TCRdb lists the instrument as Illumina HiSeq 1500. The public sequencing data were trimmed at Q25 with fastp and processed into clonotypes with MiXCR by TCRdb, which kept only in-frame beta chains. Rows with a matching CDR3 protein are joined into one entry that keeps the most common DNA and genes. Across this sample there are a few hundred thousand distinct CDR3 sequences, with about 30% seen only once. The ten largest clones take up about 13% of the sample.

Sample: PBMCs. The TCR originated in a human donor in good health (CMV status not recorded). Some clones in this sample may be carry-over from other donors' samples. In this chain, TRBV11-2 is recombined with TRBJ1-1; the D gene is perhaps TRBD1, on 6 matching bases. The sequenced DNA: TGTGCCAGCAGCTTAGGGTCAGGGGCTGAAGCTTTCTTT. This is translated as CASSLGSGAEAFF. With the portions outside the CDR3 filled from the reference TRBV11-2 and TRBJ1-1 genes, the complete variable region becomes EAGVAQSPRYKIIEKRQSVAFWCNPISGHATLYWYQQILGQGPKLLIQFQNNGVVDDSQLPKDRFSAERLKGVDSTLKIQPAKLEDSAVYLCASSLGSGAEAFFGQGTRLTVV.